A selection of T cell receptor beta chains follows, all from one sample in a study of CD8+CD57+ T cells in acquired aplastic anemia. TCRdb passed the reads through MiXCR, listing each CDR3 protein once. The sample yields under 350,000 distinct CDR3 sequences, about 50% seen once. Material for sequencing was sorted CD4+, CD8+, or CD8+CD57+ T cells (not recorded which) from PBMCs. The receptors were sampled from a human donor with aplastic anemia. The CDR3 runs from the conserved cysteine through the conserved F or W. The D gene is left open where the match is weak. Some rows have no size entry. The others give once, few or many, or a class for an expanded clone.

TRBV5-1	TRBD1	TRBJ2-7	.	CASSLSVGGTGVEQYF	TGCGCCAGCAGCTTGTCGGTAGGCGGGACAGGGGTCGAGCAGTACTTC
TRBV29-1	.	TRBJ2-2	.	CSVSGQAGSTGELFF	TGCAGCGTTTCCGGGCAAGCGGGCTCCACCGGGGAGCTGTTTTTT
TRBV29-1	.	TRBJ2-5	once	CSVEDVLDQGTQYF	TGCAGCGTTGAAGATGTGCTAGACCAGGGGACCCAGTACTTC
TRBV19	TRBD1	TRBJ1-1	many	CASSSTGTLGATEAFF	TGTGCCAGTAGTTCGACAGGGACTTTAGGGGCCACTGAAGCTTTCTTT
TRBV2	.	TRBJ2-2	.	CASTQEDRGVTGELFF	TGTGCCAGCACCCAAGAGGATAGGGGGGTGACCGGGGAGCTGTTTTTT
TRBV7-8	TRBD2	TRBJ2-3	once	CASSLRLAGDTQYF	TGTGCCAGCAGCTTACGGCTAGCGGGAGATACGCAGTATTTT
TRBV7-3	.	TRBJ2-7	many	CASSPSSQPAYEQYF	TGTGCCAGCAGCCCTTCATCCCAACCCGCCTACGAGCAGTACTTC
TRBV6-5	.	TRBJ2-2	.	CASSYSTGGELFF	TGTGCCAGCAGTTACTCGACGGGGGGGGAGCTGTTTTTT
TRBV29-1	.	TRBJ1-2	many	CSVLGDGYTF	TGCAGCGTTTTAGGTGATGGCTACACCTTC
TRBV19	TRBD1	TRBJ1-6	.	CASSPGQGRGSPLHF	TGTGCCAGTAGTCCGGGACAGGGACGGGGTTCACCCCTCCACTTT
TRBV7-9	.	TRBJ1-1	many	CASSSGTLNRRTEAFF	TGTGCCAGCAGCTCCGGGACGTTGAATAGAAGAACTGAAGCTTTCTTT
TRBV7-9	.	TRBJ1-5	.	CASISWDNQTQHF	TGTGCCAGCATTTCGTGGGACAATCAGACCCAGCATTTT
TRBV19	TRBD1	TRBJ1-2	once	CASRMTGQGVEVGYTF	TGTGCCAGTAGGATGACGGGACAGGGTGTGGAAGTCGGCTACACCTTC
TRBV11-2	TRBD2	TRBJ2-7	.	CASSLDGGSSYYEQYF	TGTGCCAGCAGCTTAGATGGCGGGAGTTCTTACTACGAGCAGTACTTC
TRBV25-1	TRBD1	TRBJ1-4	.	CASGVFGTGSEKLFF	TGTGCCAGCGGTGTATTCGGGACAGGGTCGGAAAAACTGTTTTTT
TRBV29-1	TRBD1	TRBJ1-1	.	CSGSQGANTEAFF	TGCAGCGGTTCTCAGGGGGCGAACACTGAAGCTTTCTTT
TRBV7-2	.	TRBJ1-6	.	CASSLDMFSPLHF	TGTGCCAGCAGCTTAGACATGTTTTCACCCCTCCACTTT
TRBV7-8	.	TRBJ2-3	.	CASSFGSGQITDTQYF	TGTGCCAGCAGCTTCGGAAGTGGACAGATCACAGATACGCAGTATTTT
TRBV12-3/TRBV12-4	.	TRBJ2-6	many	CASRPQSPGANVLTF	TGTGCCAGCAGACCACAAAGTCCTGGGGCCAACGTCCTGACTTTC
TRBV15	TRBD1	TRBJ2-5	many	CATSPDRVQETQYF	TGTGCCACCAGCCCCGACAGGGTCCAAGAGACCCAGTACTTC
TRBV7-9	TRBD1	TRBJ1-6	.	CASSPQGGGGSPLHF	TGTGCCAGCAGCCCACAAGGGGGCGGGGGTTCACCCCTCCACTTT
TRBV7-8	.	TRBJ2-7	.	CASSLGENYEQYF	TGTGCCAGCAGCTTGGGGGAGAACTACGAGCAGTACTTC
TRBV11-3	.	TRBJ2-3	.	CASSLRGESDTQYF	TGTGCCAGCAGCTTAAGGGGGGAGTCAGATACGCAGTATTTT
TRBV7-9	TRBD1	TRBJ2-2	.	CASSLPGQGLRELFF	TGTGCCAGCAGCTTACCGGGACAGGGACTGAGGGAGCTGTTTTTT
TRBV10-3	.	TRBJ2-7	once	CAIERGRGADEQYF	TGTGCCATCGAGAGAGGGCGTGGGGCGGACGAGCAGTACTTC
TRBV20-1	.	TRBJ2-7	few	CSARSDGSYEQYF	TGCAGTGCTCGTTCGGACGGATCCTACGAGCAGTACTTC
TRBV7-9	.	TRBJ2-5	.	CASSLVLGSGGRQETQYF	TGTGCCAGCAGCTTAGTGTTGGGGTCAGGGGGGAGACAAGAGACCCAGTACTTC
TRBV5-1	.	TRBJ1-5	.	CASSHGTGNQPQHF	TGTGCCAGCAGCCATGGGACGGGCAATCAGCCCCAGCATTTT
TRBV29-1	TRBD1	TRBJ1-1	.	CSVYPRGQMNTEAFF	TGCAGCGTCTACCCAAGGGGACAGATGAACACTGAAGCTTTCTTT
TRBV19	.	TRBJ1-1	.	CASRVTANTEAFF	TGTGCCAGTAGAGTGACAGCCAACACTGAAGCTTTCTTT
TRBV2	TRBD1	TRBJ1-1	.	CASSEGDRAFEAFF	TGTGCCAGCAGTGAAGGGGACAGGGCATTTGAAGCTTTCTTT
TRBV29-1	TRBD2	TRBJ2-3	.	CSSGTSGRTADTQYF	TGCAGCTCGGGGACTAGCGGGAGAACGGCAGATACGCAGTATTTT
TRBV6-2/TRBV6-3	.	TRBJ2-5	.	CASSYSRTVQETQYF	TGTGCCAGCAGTTACTCACGGACTGTTCAAGAGACCCAGTACTTC
TRBV7-8	.	TRBJ2-7	.	CASTPEGGGKQYF	TGTGCCAGCACCCCAGAGGGGGGGGGGAAGCAGTACTTC
TRBV5-1	.	TRBJ2-7	many	CASSLDASYEQYF	TGCGCCAGCAGCTTGGATGCCTCCTACGAGCAGTACTTC
TRBV27	.	TRBJ1-3	many	CASRRGADSGNTIYF	TGTGCCAGCAGACGAGGAGCGGACTCTGGAAACACCATATATTTT
TRBV20-1	TRBD2	TRBJ2-1	.	CSATGTSGSFSNEQFF	TGCAGTGCTACTGGGACTAGCGGGAGTTTCTCCAATGAGCAGTTCTTC
TRBV13	TRBD1	TRBJ2-7	few	CASSLGGGTGGYEQYF	TGTGCCAGCAGCTTAGGAGGCGGGACAGGGGGCTACGAGCAGTACTTC
TRBV7-9	.	TRBJ2-2	once	CASSLEVGVRELFF	TGTGCCAGCAGCTTAGAAGTGGGCGTCCGGGAGCTGTTTTTT
TRBV10-3	.	TRBJ2-1	.	CASSVSGTLYEQFF	TGTGCCAGCAGTGTGTCCGGGACCCTCTATGAGCAGTTCTTC
TRBV2	.	TRBJ2-1	.	CASCDPNYNKQFF	TGTGCCAGCTGCGACCCTAACTACAATAAGCAGTTCTTC
TRBV19	TRBD1	TRBJ2-7	.	CASSPLGTGEHEQYF	TGTGCCAGTAGTCCGTTGGGGACAGGGGAGCACGAGCAGTACTTC
TRBV20-1	.	TRBJ2-5	.	CSAGEGLQETQYF	TGCAGTGCTGGGGAAGGGCTCCAAGAGACCCAGTACTTC
TRBV5-1	.	TRBJ1-3	many	CASSRAGVKDTIYF	TGCGCCAGCAGCCGCGCCGGGGTAAAGGACACCATATATTTT
TRBV12-3/TRBV12-4	.	TRBJ1-6	.	CASSLGVRDSPLHF	TGTGCCAGCAGTTTAGGGGTGAGAGATTCACCCCTCCACTTT
TRBV7-9	.	TRBJ1-1	.	CASIVGNTEAFF	TGTGCCAGCATCGTGGGGAACACTGAAGCTTTCTTT
TRBV19	.	TRBJ2-7	.	CASSKGGEQYF	TGTGCCAGTAGTAAGGGGGGGGAGCAGTACTTC
TRBV15	.	TRBJ1-1	.	CATSRERRDTEAFF	TGTGCCACCAGCAGAGAGCGGCGGGACACTGAAGCTTTCTTT
TRBV19	TRBD1	TRBJ2-5	many	CASSVGTGGGIGETQYF	TGTGCCAGTAGTGTCGGGACAGGGGGAGGGATTGGAGAGACCCAGTACTTC
TRBV20-1	.	TRBJ1-5	many	CSASKEGGRLGNQPQHF	TGCAGTGCCTCAAAGGAGGGAGGGCGTTTGGGGAATCAGCCCCAGCATTTT
TRBV7-9	TRBD2	TRBJ2-2	.	CASSFDKAGGHGELFF	TGTGCCAGCAGCTTCGATAAAGCGGGGGGTCACGGGGAGCTGTTTTTT
TRBV6-5	TRBD1	TRBJ2-7	many	CASNRDRAHYEQYF	TGTGCCAGCAATAGGGACAGGGCCCACTACGAGCAGTACTTC
TRBV6-4	.	TRBJ2-3	.	CASSEVSSGGGTDTQYF	TGTGCCAGCAGTGAGGTGTCCAGCGGAGGGGGCACAGATACGCAGTATTTT
TRBV6-2/TRBV6-3	.	TRBJ1-2	.	CASSDERYAF	TGTGCCAGCAGTGATGAACGGTATGCCTTC